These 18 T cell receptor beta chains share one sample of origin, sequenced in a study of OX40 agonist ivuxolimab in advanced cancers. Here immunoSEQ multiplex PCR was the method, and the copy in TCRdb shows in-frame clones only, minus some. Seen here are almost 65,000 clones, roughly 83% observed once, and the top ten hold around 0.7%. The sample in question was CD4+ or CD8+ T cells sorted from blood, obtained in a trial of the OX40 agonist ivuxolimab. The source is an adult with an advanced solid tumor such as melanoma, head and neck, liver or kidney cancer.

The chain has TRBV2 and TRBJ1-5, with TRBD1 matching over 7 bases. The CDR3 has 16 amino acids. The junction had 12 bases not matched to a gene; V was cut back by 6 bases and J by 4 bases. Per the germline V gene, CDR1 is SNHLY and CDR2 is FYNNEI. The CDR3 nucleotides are TGTGCCAGCAGCGAATTGACAGGGAGGGAGAATCAGCCCCAGCATTTT. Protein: CASSELTGRENQPQHF.

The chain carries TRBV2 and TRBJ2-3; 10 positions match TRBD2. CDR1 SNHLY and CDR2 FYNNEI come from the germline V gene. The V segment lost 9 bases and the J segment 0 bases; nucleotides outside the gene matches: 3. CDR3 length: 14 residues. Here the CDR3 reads CASSGRRSTDTQYF. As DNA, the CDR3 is TGTGCCAGTAGCGGGAGGAGGAGCACAGATACGCAGTATTTT.

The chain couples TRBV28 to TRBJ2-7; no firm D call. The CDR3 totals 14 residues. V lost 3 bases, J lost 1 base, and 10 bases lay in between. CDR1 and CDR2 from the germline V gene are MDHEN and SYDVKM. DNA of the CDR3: TGTGCCAGCAGTTTCCAGGACGTATCCTACGAGCAGTACTTC. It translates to CASSFQDVSYEQYF.

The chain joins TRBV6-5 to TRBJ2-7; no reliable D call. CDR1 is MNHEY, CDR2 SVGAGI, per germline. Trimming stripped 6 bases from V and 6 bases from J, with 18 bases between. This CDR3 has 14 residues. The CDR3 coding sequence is TGTGCCAGCAGCTACGTCCCCATCTCTACCGAGCAGTACTTC. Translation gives CASSYVPISTEQYF.

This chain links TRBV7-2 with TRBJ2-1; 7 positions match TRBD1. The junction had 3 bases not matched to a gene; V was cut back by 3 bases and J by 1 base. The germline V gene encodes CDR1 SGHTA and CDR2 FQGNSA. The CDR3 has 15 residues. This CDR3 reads CASSFGQESYNEQFF. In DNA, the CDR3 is TGTGCCAGCAGCTTTGGACAGGAGTCCTACAATGAGCAGTTCTTC.

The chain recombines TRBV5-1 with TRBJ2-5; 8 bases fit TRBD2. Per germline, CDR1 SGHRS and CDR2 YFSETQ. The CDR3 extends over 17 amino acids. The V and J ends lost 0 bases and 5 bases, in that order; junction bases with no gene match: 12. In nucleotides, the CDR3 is TGCGCCAGCAGCTTGGCCACGGGAGCGGGAGAAGGGGAGACCCAGTACTTC. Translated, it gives CASSLATGAGEGETQYF.

In DNA, the CDR3 is TGTGCCAGCACCGAAGACAGCTACAATGAGCAGTTCTTC. Its translation: CASTEDSYNEQFF. The V gene is TRBV2, the J gene TRBJ2-1; tentative D call: TRBD1 (5 bases). V lost 7 bases and J 3 bases, leaving 10 bases between the germline ends. CDR3 length equals 13 residues. The germline V gene encodes CDR1 SNHLY and CDR2 FYNNEI.

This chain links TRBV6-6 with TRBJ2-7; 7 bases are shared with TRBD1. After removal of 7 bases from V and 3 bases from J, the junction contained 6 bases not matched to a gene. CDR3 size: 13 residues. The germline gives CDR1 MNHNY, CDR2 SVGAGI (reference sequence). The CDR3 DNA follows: TGTGCCAGCACCCCCGGGACAGACTACGAGCAGTACTTC. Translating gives CASTPGTDYEQYF.

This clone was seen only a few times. The CDR3 sequence: CSSGTLNTEAFF. The CDR3 region has the DNA TGCAGCTCTGGGACCTTGAACACTGAAGCTTTCTTT. V gene TRBV29-1 combines with J gene TRBJ1-1; D is perhaps TRBD1 (5 bases). Germline CDR1 reads SQVTM; CDR2 reads ANQGSEA. V dropped 8 bases and J dropped 0 bases, with 10 bases sitting between them. CDR3 length: 12 residues.

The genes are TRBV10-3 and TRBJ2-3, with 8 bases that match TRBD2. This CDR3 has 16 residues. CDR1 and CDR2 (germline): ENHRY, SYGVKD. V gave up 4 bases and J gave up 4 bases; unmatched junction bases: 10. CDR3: CAISGSAGGFSDTQYF. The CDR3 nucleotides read TGTGCCATCAGTGGTTCGGCGGGAGGATTTTCAGATACGCAGTATTTT.

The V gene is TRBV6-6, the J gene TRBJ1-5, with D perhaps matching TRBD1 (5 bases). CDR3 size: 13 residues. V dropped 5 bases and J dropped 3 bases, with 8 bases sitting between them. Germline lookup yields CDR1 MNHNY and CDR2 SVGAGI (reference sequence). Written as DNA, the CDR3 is TGTGCCAGCAGTAAGGGGCTCAATCAGCCCCAGCATTTT. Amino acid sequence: CASSKGLNQPQHF.

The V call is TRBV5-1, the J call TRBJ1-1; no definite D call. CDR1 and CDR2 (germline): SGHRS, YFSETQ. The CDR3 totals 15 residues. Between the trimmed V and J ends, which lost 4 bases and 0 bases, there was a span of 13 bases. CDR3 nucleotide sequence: TGCGCCAGCAGCGGACCCCAGGATGTGAACACTGAAGCTTTCTTT. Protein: CASSGPQDVNTEAFF.

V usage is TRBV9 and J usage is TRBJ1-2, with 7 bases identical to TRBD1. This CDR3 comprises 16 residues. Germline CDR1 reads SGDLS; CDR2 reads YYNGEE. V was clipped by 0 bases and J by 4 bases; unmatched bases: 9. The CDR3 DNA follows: TGTGCCAGCAGCGTAGCCCCGACAGGGCAACTCTATGGCTACACCTTC. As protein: CASSVAPTGQLYGYTF.

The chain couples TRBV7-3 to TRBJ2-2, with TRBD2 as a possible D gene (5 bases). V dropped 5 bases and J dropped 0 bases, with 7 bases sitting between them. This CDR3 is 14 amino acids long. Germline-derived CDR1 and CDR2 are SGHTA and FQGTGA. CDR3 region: CASSRGTNTGELFF. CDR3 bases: TGTGCCAGCAGCCGGGGAACGAACACCGGGGAGCTGTTTTTT.

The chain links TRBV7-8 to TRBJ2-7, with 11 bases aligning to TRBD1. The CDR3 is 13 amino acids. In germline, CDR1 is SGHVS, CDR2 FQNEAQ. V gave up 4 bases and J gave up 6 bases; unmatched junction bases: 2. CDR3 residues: CASSSGQGGEQYF. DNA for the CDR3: TGTGCCAGCAGCTCGGGACAGGGGGGCGAGCAGTACTTC. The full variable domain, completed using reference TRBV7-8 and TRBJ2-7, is GAGVSQSPRYKVAKRGQDVALRCDPISGHVSLFWYQQALGQGPEFLTYFQNEAQLDKSGLPSDRFFAERPEGSVSTLKIQRTQQEDSAVYLCASSSGQGGEQYFGPGTRLTVT.

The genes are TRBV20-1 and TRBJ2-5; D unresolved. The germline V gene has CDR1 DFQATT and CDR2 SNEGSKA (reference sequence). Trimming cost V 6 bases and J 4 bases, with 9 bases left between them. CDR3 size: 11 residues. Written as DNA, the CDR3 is TGCAGTGCCACGCCTTTAGAGACCCAGTACTTC. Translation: CSATPLETQYF.

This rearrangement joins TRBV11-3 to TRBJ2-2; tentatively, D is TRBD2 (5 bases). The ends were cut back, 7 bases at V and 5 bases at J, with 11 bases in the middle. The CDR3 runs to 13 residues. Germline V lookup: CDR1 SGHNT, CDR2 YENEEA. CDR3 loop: CASTGSRTGELFF. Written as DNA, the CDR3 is TGTGCCAGCACGGGGTCGAGGACCGGGGAGCTGTTTTTT. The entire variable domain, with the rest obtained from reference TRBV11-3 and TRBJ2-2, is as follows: EAGVVQSPRYKIIEKKQPVAFWCNPISGHNTLYWYLQNLGQGPELLIRYENEEAVDDSQLPKDRFSAERLKGVDSTLKIQPAELGDSAVYLCASTGSRTGELFFGEGSRLTVL.

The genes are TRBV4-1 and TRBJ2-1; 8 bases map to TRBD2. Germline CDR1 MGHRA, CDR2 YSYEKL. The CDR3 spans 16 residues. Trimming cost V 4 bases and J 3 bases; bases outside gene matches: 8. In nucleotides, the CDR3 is TGCGCCAGCAGCCGCAGCGGGAGTTGGGACTACAATGAGCAGTTCTTC. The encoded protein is CASSRSGSWDYNEQFF.